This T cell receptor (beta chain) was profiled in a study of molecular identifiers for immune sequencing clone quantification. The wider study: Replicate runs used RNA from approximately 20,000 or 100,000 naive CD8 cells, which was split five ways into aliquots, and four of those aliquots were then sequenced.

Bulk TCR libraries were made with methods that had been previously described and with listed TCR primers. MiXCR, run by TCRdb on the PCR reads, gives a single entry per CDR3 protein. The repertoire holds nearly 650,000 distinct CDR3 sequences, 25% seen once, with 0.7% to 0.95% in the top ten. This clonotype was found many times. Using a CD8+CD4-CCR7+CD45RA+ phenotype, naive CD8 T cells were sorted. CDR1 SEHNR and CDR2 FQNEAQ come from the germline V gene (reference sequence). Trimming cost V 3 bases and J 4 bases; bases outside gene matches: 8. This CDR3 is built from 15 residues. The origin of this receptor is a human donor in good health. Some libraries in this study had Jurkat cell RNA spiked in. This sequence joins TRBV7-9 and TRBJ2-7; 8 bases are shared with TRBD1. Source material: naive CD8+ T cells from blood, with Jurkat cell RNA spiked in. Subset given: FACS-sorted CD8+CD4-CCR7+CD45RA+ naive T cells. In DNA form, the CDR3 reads TGTGCCAGCAGCTTCGGACAGGGCCCTGGGTACGAGCAGTACTTC. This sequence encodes CASSFGQGPGYEQYF.